This entry describes one TCR beta chain. This table comes from immunoSEQ multiplex PCR, and its TCRdb copy is limited to in-frame clones, with some not included. There are 360,000 or so clones in the sample; roughly 90% occur only once, and 1.7% lies in the top ten. Trimming at V came to 6 bases and at J to 0 bases, leaving 6 bases not matched to a gene. The CDR3 is 15 residues long. The V gene's germline CDR1 is SGHNT and CDR2 YYREEE (reference sequence). This specimen comes from a study of blood T cell repertoires in COVID-19. Cohort placement rested on clinical history that participants reported themselves. For recovered donors of Cohort 3, there were two negative PCRs, clearance, or symptom resolution.

Sequenced material: PBMCs or T cells enriched from blood (not recorded which). This sequence was found in a woman aged 25-40 years who had recovered from COVID-19. The V and J genes are TRBV5-4 and TRBJ2-1; 7 nucleotides agree with TRBD2. CDR3 sequence: CASTQRGSSYNEQFF. The CDR3 bases are TGTGCCAGCACCCAGCGGGGAAGCTCCTACAATGAGCAGTTCTTC.